This T cell receptor beta chain emerged from a study of shared clonotypes between healthy human individuals. Whole-study results and caveats: Clonotype sharing across donors was expected to vary with sequencing depth.

V lost 2 bases and J lost 2, with 8 bases in between. The CDR3 covers 14 residues. Germline CDR1 is SGHTA and CDR2 is FQGTGA. Authors' analysis steps: As immunoSEQ supplied junction-only sequences (without quality scores), filtering differed. Here immunoSEQ multiplex PCR was the method, and the copy in TCRdb shows in-frame clones only, minus some. Clonal size and the V and J genes are those of that table, whereas D and trimming came from the DNA. The sample has 1.4 million to 1.5 million clones; approximately 97% are singletons. To note about this clone: Its cognate antigen is unknown.

Donors comprised only Caucasian adults living in Nashville, Tennessee. The chain carries TRBV7-3 and TRBJ2-3; unclear D gene. Sequenced: naive CD4+ T cells sorted from blood. Subset noted: CD45RA+ positively selected. This clonotype was obtained from a man aged 30-40 years in good health. CDR3 in amino acids: CASSLFPYTDTQYF. CDR3 nucleotides: TGTGCCAGCAGCTTATTTCCGTACACAGATACGCAGTATTTT.